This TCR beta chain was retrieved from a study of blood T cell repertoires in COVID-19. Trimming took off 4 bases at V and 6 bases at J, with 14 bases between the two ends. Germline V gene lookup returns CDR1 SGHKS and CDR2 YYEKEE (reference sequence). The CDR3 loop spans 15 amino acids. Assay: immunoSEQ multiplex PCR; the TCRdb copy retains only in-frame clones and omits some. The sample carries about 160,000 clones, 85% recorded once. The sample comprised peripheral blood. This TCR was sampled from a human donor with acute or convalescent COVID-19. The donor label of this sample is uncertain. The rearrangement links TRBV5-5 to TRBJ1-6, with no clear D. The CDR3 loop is CASSPPDGFNSPLHF. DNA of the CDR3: TGTGCCAGCAGCCCCCCAGATGGTTTTAATTCACCCCTCCACTTT.